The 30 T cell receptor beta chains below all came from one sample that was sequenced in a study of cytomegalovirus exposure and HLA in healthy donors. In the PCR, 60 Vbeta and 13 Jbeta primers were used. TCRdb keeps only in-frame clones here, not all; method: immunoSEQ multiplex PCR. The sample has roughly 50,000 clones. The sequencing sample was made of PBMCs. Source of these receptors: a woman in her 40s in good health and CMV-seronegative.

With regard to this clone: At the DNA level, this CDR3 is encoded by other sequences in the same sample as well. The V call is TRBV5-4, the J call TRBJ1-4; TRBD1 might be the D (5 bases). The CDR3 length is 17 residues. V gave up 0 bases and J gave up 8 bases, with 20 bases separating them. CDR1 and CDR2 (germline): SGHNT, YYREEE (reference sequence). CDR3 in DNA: TGTGCCAGCAGCTTGGCTGTCTCGGCGGGGGTGGGGGAAAAACTGTTTTTT. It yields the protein CASSLAVSAGVGEKLFF.

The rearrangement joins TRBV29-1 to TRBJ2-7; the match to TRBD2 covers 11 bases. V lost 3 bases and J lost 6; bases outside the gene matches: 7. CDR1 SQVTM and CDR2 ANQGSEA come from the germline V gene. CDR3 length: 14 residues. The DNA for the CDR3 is TGCAGCGTTGATCTCGGGACTAGCGGTCGCGAGCAGTACTTC. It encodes CSVDLGTSGREQYF.

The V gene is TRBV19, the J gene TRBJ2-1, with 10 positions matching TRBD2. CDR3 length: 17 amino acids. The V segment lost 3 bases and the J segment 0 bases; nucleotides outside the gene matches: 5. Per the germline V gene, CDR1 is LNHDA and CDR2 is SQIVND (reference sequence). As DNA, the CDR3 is TGTGCCAGTAGTATTTATACTAGCGGGGACTCCTACAATGAGCAGTTCTTC. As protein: CASSIYTSGDSYNEQFF.

The CDR3 sequence is CASSLQLGTEAFF. The DNA for the CDR3 is TGCGCCAGCAGCCTCCAACTTGGCACTGAAGCTTTCTTT. The chain couples TRBV4-3 to TRBJ1-1; no clear D. This CDR3 is built from 13 residues. CDR1 and CDR2 (germline): LGHNA, YSLEER. V lost 4 bases to trimming and J lost 4 bases, with 10 bases between them.

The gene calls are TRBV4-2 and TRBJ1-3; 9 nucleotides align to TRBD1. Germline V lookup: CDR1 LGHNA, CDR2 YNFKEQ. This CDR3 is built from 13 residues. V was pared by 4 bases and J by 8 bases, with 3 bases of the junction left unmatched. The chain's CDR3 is CASSPDRGDTIYF. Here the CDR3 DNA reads TGTGCCAGCAGCCCTGACAGGGGGGACACCATATATTTT.

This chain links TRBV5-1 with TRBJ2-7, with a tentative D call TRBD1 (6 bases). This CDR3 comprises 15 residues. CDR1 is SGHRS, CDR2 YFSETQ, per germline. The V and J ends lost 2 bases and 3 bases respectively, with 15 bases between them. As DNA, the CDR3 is TGCGCCAGCAGCTTCCAGAATCAGGGGAACTACGAGCAGTACTTC. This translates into CASSFQNQGNYEQYF.

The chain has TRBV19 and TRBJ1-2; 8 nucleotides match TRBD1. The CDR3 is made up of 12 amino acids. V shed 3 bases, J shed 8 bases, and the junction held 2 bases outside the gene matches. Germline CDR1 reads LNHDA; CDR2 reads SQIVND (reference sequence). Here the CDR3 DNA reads TGTGCCAGTAGTATTAACAGGGGGGGCTACACCTTC. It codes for CASSINRGGYTF.

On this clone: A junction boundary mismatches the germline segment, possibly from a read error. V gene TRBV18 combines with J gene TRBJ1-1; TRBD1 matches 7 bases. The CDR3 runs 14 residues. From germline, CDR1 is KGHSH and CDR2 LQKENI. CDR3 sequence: CASSPGQLNTEDFF. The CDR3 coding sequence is TGTGCCAGCTCACCGGGACAGCTGAACACTGAAGATTTCTTT.

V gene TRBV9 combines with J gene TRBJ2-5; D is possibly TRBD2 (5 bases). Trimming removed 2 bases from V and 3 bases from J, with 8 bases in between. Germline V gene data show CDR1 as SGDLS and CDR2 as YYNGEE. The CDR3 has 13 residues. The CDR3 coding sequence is TGTGCCAGCAGCGTGGACGGGAAAGAGACCCAGTACTTC. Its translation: CASSVDGKETQYF.

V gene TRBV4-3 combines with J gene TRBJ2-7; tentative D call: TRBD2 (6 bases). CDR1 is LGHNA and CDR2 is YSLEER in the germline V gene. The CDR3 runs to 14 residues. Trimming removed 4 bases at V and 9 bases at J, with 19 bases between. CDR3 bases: TGCGCCAGCAGCCGGCTCTGGAGGGTTGGGGGGCAGTACTTC. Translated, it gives CASSRLWRVGGQYF.

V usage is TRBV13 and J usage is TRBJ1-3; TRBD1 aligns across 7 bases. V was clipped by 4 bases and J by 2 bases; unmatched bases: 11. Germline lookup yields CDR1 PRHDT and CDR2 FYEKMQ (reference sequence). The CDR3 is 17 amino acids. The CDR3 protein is CASSSRTPQGAGNTIYF. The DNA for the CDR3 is TGTGCCAGCAGCTCCCGGACCCCTCAGGGGGCTGGAAACACCATATATTTT.

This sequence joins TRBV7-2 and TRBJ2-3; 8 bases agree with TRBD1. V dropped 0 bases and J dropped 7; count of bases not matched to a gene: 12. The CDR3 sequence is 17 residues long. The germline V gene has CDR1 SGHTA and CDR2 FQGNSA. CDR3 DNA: TGTGCCAGCAGCTTAGCGAGGACAGGGCTAGCACGGAATACGCAGTATTTT. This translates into CASSLARTGLARNTQYF.

The CDR3 loop is CASSARFGTNEKLFF. As DNA, the CDR3 is TGTGCCAGCAGCGCCCGCTTCGGAACTAATGAAAAACTGTTTTTT. V usage is TRBV5-5 and J usage is TRBJ1-4, with no clear D. Germline V gene sequence: CDR1 SGHKS, CDR2 YYEKEE (reference sequence). The V end lost 4 bases, the J end lost 1 base, and 11 bases lay between the germline ends. The CDR3 length is 15 residues.

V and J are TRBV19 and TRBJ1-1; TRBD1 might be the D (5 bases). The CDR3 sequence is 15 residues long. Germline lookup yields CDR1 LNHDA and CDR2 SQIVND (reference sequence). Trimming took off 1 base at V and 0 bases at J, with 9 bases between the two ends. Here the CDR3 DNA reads TGTGCCAGTAGTATAGGGGGGGGGATGAACACTGAAGCTTTCTTT. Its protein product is CASSIGGGMNTEAFF. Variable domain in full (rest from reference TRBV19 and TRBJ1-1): DGGITQSPKYLFRKEGQNVTLSCEQNLNHDAMYWYRQDPGQGLRLIYYSQIVNDFQKGDIAEGYSVSREKKESFPLTVTSAQKNPTAFYLCASSIGGGMNTEAFFGQGTRLTVV.

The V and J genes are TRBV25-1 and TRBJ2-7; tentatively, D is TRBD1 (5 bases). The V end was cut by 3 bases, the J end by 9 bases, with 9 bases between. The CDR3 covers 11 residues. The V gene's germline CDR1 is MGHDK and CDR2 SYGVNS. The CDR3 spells CASSDIGVQYF. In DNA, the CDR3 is TGTGCCAGCAGTGACATAGGGGTGCAGTACTTC.

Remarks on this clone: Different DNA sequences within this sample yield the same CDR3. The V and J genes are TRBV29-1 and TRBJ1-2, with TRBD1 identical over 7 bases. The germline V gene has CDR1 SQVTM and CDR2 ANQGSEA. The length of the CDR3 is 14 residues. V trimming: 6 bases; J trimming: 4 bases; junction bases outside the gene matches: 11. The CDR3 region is CSVTNTRGSYGYTF. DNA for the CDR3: TGCAGCGTGACGAATACCAGGGGGTCCTATGGCTACACCTTC.

Written as DNA, the CDR3 is TGTGTCCCTTCGGGACCGCCGGGGGGGGGCTACACCTTC. Protein sequence: CVPSGPPGGGYTF. V gene TRBV15 combines with J gene TRBJ1-2, with D perhaps matching TRBD1 (5 bases). The germline gives CDR1 LNHNV, CDR2 YYDKDF (reference sequence). The length of the CDR3 is 13 residues.

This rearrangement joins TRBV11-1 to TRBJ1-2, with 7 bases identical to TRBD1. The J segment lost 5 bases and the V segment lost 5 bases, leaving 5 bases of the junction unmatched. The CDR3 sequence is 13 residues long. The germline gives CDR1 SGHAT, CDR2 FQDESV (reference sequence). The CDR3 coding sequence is TGTGCCAGCAGCAGGGACAGCCTATATGGCTACACCTTC. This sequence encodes CASSRDSLYGYTF.

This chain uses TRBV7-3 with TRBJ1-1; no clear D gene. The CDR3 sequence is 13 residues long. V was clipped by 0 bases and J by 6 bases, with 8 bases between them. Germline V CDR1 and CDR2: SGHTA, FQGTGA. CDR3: CASSLTIGAEAFF. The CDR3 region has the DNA TGTGCCAGCAGCTTAACGATCGGAGCTGAAGCTTTCTTT.

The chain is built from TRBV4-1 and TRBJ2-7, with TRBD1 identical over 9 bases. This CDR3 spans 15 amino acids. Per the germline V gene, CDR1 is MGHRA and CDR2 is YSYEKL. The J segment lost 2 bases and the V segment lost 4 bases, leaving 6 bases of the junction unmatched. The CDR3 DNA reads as TGCGCCAGCAGCCGTCCGGGACAGGGAACCTACGAGCAGTACTTC. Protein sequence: CASSRPGQGTYEQYF.

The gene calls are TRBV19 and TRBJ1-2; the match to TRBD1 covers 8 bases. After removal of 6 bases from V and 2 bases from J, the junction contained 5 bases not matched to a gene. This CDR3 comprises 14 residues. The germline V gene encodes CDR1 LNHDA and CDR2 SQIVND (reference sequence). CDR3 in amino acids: CASRPNRGNYGYTF. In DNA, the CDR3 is TGTGCCAGTAGGCCGAACAGGGGGAACTATGGCTACACCTTC.

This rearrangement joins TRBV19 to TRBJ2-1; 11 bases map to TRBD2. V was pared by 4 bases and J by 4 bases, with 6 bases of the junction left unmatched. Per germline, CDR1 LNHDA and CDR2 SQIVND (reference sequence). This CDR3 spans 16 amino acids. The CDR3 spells CASSTLAGASYNEQFF. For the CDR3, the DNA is TGTGCCAGTAGTACACTAGCGGGGGCATCTTACAATGAGCAGTTCTTC.

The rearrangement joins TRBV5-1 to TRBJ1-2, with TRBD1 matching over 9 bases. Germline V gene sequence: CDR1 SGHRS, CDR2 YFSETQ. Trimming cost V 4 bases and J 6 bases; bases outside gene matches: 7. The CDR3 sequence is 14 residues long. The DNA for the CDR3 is TGCGCCAGCAGCCCCCGGGACAGGGTTGATGGCTACACCTTC. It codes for CASSPRDRVDGYTF.

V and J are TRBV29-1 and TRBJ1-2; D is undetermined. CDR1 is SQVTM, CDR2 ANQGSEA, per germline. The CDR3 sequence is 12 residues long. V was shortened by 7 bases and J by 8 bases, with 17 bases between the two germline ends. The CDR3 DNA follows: TGCAGCGCTGGACGGGAGGTCGGCGGCTACACCTTC. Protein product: CSAGREVGGYTF.

The CDR3 here is CASSRVAGEATDTQYF. For the CDR3, the DNA is TGTGCCAGCAGCCGGGTAGCGGGTGAAGCAACAGATACGCAGTATTTT. The V call is TRBV4-2, the J call TRBJ2-3; TRBD2 agrees at 7 bases. Trimming took 4 bases from V and 3 from J; bases not matched to a gene: 10. The CDR3 extends over 16 amino acids. Germline lookup yields CDR1 LGHNA and CDR2 YNFKEQ.

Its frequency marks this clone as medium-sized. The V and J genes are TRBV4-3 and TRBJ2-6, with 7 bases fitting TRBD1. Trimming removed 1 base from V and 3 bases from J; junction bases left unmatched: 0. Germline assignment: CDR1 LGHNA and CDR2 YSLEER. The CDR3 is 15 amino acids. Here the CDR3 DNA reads TGCGCCAGCAGCCAAGGGACAGGTGGGGCCAACGTCCTGACTTTC. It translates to CASSQGTGGANVLTF.

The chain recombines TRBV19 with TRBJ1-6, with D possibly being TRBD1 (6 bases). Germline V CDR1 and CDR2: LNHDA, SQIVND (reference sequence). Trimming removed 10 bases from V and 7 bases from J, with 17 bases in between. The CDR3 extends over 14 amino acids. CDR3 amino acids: CATSWDRGNSPLHF. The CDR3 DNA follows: TGTGCCACCTCGTGGGATAGGGGGAATTCACCCCTCCACTTT.

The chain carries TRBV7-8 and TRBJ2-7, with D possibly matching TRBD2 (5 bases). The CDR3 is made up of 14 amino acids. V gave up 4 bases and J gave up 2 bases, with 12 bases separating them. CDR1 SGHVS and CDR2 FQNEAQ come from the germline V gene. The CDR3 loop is CASSSSWGAYEQYF. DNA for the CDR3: TGTGCCAGCAGCTCAAGTTGGGGAGCCTACGAGCAGTACTTC.

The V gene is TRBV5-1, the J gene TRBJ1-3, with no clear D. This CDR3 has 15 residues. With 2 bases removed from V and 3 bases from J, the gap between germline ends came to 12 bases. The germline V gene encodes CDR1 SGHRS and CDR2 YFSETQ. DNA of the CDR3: TGCGCCAGCAGCTTCGGTGGAGAATTTGGAAACACCATATATTTT. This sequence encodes CASSFGGEFGNTIYF. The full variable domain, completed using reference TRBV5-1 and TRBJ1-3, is KAGVTQTPRYLIKTRGQQVTLSCSPISGHRSVSWYQQTPGQGLQFLFEYFSETQRNKGNFPGRFSGRQFSNSRSEMNVSTLELGDSALYLCASSFGGEFGNTIYFGEGSWLTVV.

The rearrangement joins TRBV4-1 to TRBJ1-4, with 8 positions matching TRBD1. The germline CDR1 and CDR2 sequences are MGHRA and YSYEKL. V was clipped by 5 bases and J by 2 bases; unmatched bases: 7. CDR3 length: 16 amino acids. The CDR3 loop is CASSKQGEVTNEKLFF. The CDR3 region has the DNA TGCGCCAGCAGCAAACAGGGGGAAGTCACTAATGAAAAACTGTTTTTT.